This T cell receptor beta chain was observed in a study of cytomegalovirus exposure and HLA in healthy donors. Study-wide findings and caveats: The productive fraction for most TCR beta V segments was about 90% or about 30% in an earlier analysis.

Primers: 60 Vbeta forward and 13 Jbeta reverse. Clones were read by immunoSEQ multiplex PCR, and TCRdb kept only the in-frame ones, dropping some. The profile shows approximately 170,000 clones, 62% of them singletons. Germline assignment: CDR1 SGHRS and CDR2 YFSETQ. The CDR3 is 15 amino acids. J was trimmed by 6 bases and V by 0 bases; bases with no gene match: 3. The table lists this clone with a few counts. Its antigen is not known. This clonotype was sampled from a man aged 35 to 55 in good health and CMV-seronegative. The J gene is TRBJ2-1, the V gene TRBV5-1; 10 bases fit TRBD1. The specimen was PBMCs. The CDR3 reads CASSLGGTGVNEQFF. CDR3 DNA: TGCGCCAGCAGCTTGGGAGGGACAGGGGTCAATGAGCAGTTCTTC.